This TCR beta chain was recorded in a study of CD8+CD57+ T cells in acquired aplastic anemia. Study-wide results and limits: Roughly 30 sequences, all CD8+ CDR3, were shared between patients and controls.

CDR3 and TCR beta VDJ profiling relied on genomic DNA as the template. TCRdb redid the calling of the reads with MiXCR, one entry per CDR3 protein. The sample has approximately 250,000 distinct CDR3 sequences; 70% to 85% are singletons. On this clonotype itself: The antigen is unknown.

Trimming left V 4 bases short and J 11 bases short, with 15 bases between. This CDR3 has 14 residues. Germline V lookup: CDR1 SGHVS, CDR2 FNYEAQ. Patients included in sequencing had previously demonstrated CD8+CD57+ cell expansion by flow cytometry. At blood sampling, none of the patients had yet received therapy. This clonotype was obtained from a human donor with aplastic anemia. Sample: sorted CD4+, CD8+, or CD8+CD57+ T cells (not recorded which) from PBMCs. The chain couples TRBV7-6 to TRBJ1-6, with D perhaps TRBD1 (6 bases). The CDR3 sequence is CASSSDSLHAPLHF. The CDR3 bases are TGTGCCAGCAGCTCGGACAGCTTACATGCACCCCTCCACTTT.